The sequence of this T cell receptor (beta chain) was determined in a study of OX40 agonist ivuxolimab in advanced cancers. About the research overall: Patients undergoing dose escalation presented with hepatocellular carcinoma, melanoma, renal cell or head and neck cancer.

On this clone itself: What it binds is unknown.

Using immunoSEQ multiplex PCR, the repertoire was profiled, and TCRdb retains in-frame clones only, with some absent. The top ten clones hold approximately 3% of a sample with some 78,000 clones, roughly nine tenths of them seen once. Patients with a history of autoimmune disease or on systemic immunosuppression were excluded. V was pared by 5 bases and J by 3 bases, with 4 bases of the junction left unmatched. The CDR3 runs to 14 residues. Germline V gives CDR1 WNHNN, CDR2 SYGVQD (reference sequence). The study's findings and limits: Averaging showed that CD8+ T cells had more expanded clones than CD4+ did. Partial responders treated at 0.1-3.0 mg/kg exhibited clonal expansion among the lowest measured.

The chain uses TRBV10-1 and TRBJ1-1; 9 nucleotides agree with TRBD1. The sequence was collected from an adult with an advanced solid tumor such as melanoma, head and neck, liver or kidney cancer. The material was CD4+ or CD8+ T cells sorted from blood, obtained in a trial of the OX40 agonist ivuxolimab. The CDR3 DNA reads as TGCGCCAGCAGTCGGACAGGGGAGGACACTGAAGCTTTCTTT. Its translation is CASSRTGEDTEAFF.